The 24 T cell receptor delta chains below were found in one sample sequenced in a study of γδ T cells in repeated Plasmodium falciparum infection. Flow sorting of PBMC yielded separate Vgamma9/Vdelta2+ and Vdelta2-negative gammadelta T cell populations for bulk repertoire analysis. TCRdb reran clone calling via CATT on the multiplex PCR reads. The repertoire holds tens of thousands of delta-chain clones, with less than 1% as singletons. The sequenced material came from gamma-delta T cells from blood. The receptors shown here come from a pool of human donors (malaria-infected and uninfected, not separated).

This clone has more than one count but fewer than ten. The TCRdb protein, from a much larger clone, departs from this DNA's translation at residue 10, likely by read error; the protein shown derives from the DNA. Called V gene: TRDV2; the J gene was not called; TRDD3 reflects the table's D call only, with no check against the DNA. Germline-derived CDR1 and CDR2 are GEAIGNYY and EKD. The CDR3 extends over 19 amino acids. The CDR3 loop is CACDHVLGDAALAPPRVIF. The DNA for the CDR3 is TGTGCCTGTGACCACGTACTGGGGGATGCCGCCCTGGCCCCGCCGAGGGTCATCTTT.

This clone occurred many times. For this DNA, TCRdb reports the protein of a much larger clone, which diverges at residue 14, most likely from a read error; the protein presented here is translated directly from the DNA. V and J are TRDV2 and TRDJ1; D tentatively fits TRDD2 or TRDD3 (6 bases each). V shed 1 base and J shed 3 bases, with 26 bases lying between them. In germline, CDR1 is GEAIGNYY, CDR2 EKD. The CDR3 contains 19 residues. DNA of the CDR3: TGTGCCTGTGACACGGGATCCTACACTGGGCTACTTTACGCCGATAAACTCATCTTT. It yields the protein CACDTGSYTGLLYADKLIF.

This clone has just a few counts. TCRdb shows a much larger clone's protein in place of this DNA's translation, and the two differ at residue 23, likely through a read error; the protein shown is translated from the DNA. The J segment was not called; the V segment is TRDV1; TRDD3 reflects the table's D call only, with no check against the DNA. The CDR3 length is 25 residues. In germline, CDR1 is TSWWSYY, CDR2 QGS. The DNA of the CDR3 is TGTGCTCTTGGGGATCCAATTTTCCTACAGGGGGATAACCGTGCGGACTCCTGGGACACCCGACAGACGTTTTTC. It yields the protein CALGDPIFLQGDNRADSWDTRQTFF.

Concerning this clone itself: This probably arose from a read error, given a far larger clone one base away. This sequence joins TRDV1 and TRDJ1; 9 nucleotides line up with TRDD3. Here the J gene was assigned by germline matching of the DNA, as TCRdb has none. CDR1 and CDR2 (germline): TSWWSYY, QGS. The CDR3 has 20 amino acids. In DNA, the CDR3 is TGCGCTCTTGGGGAACTGATCTTCCCTACTGGGGGAATGTACACCGATAAACTCATCTTT. It translates to CALGELIFPTGGMYTDKLIF.

This clone was counted ten times or more. This DNA's translation differs at residue 10 from TCRdb's protein, which comes from a much larger clone; a read error is likely, and the protein shown is translated from the DNA. The sample carries other DNA sequences with the same CDR3. The chain recombines TRDV2 with TRDJ1, with 7 bases that match TRDD3. No J segment appears in TCRdb, so it was assigned here by matching the sequence to germline. The V and J ends lost 0 bases and 4 bases, in that order; junction bases with no gene match: 7. The germline gives CDR1 GEAIGNYY, CDR2 EKD. The CDR3 has 15 amino acids. The chain's CDR3 is CACDTVGDRGDKLIF. The CDR3 DNA follows: TGTGCCTGTGACACCGTTGGGGATAGAGGCGATAAACTCATCTTT.

As regards this clone: TCRdb's protein for this DNA is that of a much larger clone and differs from the translation at residue 9, likely a read error; the protein shown is the DNA translation. The J gene is TRDJ1, the V gene TRDV1, with 10 bases that match TRDD3. Here the J gene came from matching the DNA to germline, since TCRdb omits it. J was trimmed by 0 bases and V by 2 bases; bases with no gene match: 27. This CDR3 comprises 24 residues. Germline lookup yields CDR1 TSWWSYY and CDR2 QGS. For the CDR3, the DNA is TGTGCTCTTGGGGAATCCCCAACCGCCTCGATGTACTGGGGGATCACCCCTCACACCGATAAACTCATCTTT. It codes for CALGESPTASMYWGITPHTDKLIF.

A word on this clone: It differs at one base from a far larger clone, so likely a read error. The same CDR3 is also encoded by other DNA sequences in this sample. V usage is TRDV1 and J usage is TRDJ1, with unresolved D. The J gene was not available in TCRdb and was assigned here by matching the DNA to germline segments. The CDR3 consists of 18 residues. The germline CDR1 and CDR2 sequences are TSWWSYY and QGS. Trimming shortened V by 3 bases and J by 7 bases, and 27 bases separated the two germline ends. CDR3 nucleotide sequence: TGTGCTCTTGGGGACACTCTCACGGCGAACAGTAAATCCAGTAAACTCATCTTT. Residues: CALGDTLTANSKSSKLIF.

About this clone: It differs at one base from a far larger clone, so likely a read error. The sample holds other DNA sequences that translate to the same CDR3. J is TRDJ1 and V is TRDV2; 10 bases fit TRDD3. As TCRdb names no J gene, one was assigned here on the basis of a DNA match to germline. The germline V gene encodes CDR1 GEAIGNYY and CDR2 EKD. This CDR3 is 22 amino acids long. CDR3 in amino acids: CACDTGQYWGIPSLRYTDKLIF. The CDR3 DNA is TGTGCCTGTGACACCGGACAATACTGGGGGATCCCTTCCCTCCGATACACTGATAAACTCATCTTT.

In this sample, this clone turned up a few times. The protein recorded in TCRdb matches a much larger clone and deviates from this DNA's translation at residue 18, suggesting a read error; the protein here is obtained by translating the DNA. A V gene of TRDV2 was called, but no J gene was assigned; the listed D gene, TRDD3, was not tested against the DNA. The V gene's germline CDR1 is GEAIGNYY and CDR2 EKD. This CDR3 is built from 19 residues. As DNA, the CDR3 is TGTGCCTGTGACCCTTTGACTGGGGGATACGCGTCTTTCACCGATAAACTCACCTTT. Amino acids: CACDPLTGGYASFTDKLTF.

This clone was found a few times. A single base is all that separates this from a far larger clone, so a read error is likely. Other DNA sequences from this sample encode an identical CDR3 as well. This chain uses TRDV2 with TRDJ1; D unclear. V was clipped by 1 base and J by 1 base, with 15 bases between them. The CDR3 totals 16 residues. Germline V CDR1 and CDR2: GEAIGNYY, EKD. DNA of the CDR3: TGTGCCTGTGACACGGTGGGAGGTGGACCCACCGATAAACTCATCTTT. Protein sequence: CACDTVGGGPTDKLIF.

In the case of this clone: A far more abundant clone sits one base away, making this likely a read error. This CDR3 is also generated by other DNA sequences in the sample. With the J gene uncalled, the V gene is TRDV2; TRDD3, the table's D call, lacks a check against the DNA. The germline V gene has CDR1 GEAIGNYY and CDR2 EKD. The CDR3 sequence is 19 residues long. This CDR3 reads CACDTVPMVGDTGTDKLIF. In DNA, the CDR3 is TGTGCCTGTGACACCGTCCCAATGGTGGGGGATACAGGGACCGATAAGCTCATCTTT.

This clone appeared many times. The chain has TRDV1 and TRDJ1; 9 bases agree with TRDD2. CDR3 size: 21 residues. V gave up 4 bases and J gave up 2 bases; unmatched junction bases: 23. Per the germline V gene, CDR1 is TSWWSYY and CDR2 is QGS. In DNA, the CDR3 is TGTGCTCTTGGGGGGTTCGCCTTCCTACGATTTACTGGGGACTATACCGATAAACTCATCTTT. The encoded protein is CALGGFAFLRFTGDYTDKLIF.

Only a few counts were recorded for this clone. TCRdb attributes to this sequence the protein of a much larger clone, which differs from the DNA translation at residue 9; a read error is likely, and the protein displayed is translated from the DNA. The chain uses TRDV1 and TRDJ1; 8 bases fit TRDD3. V gave up 0 bases and J gave up 2 bases; unmatched junction bases: 32. Per the germline V gene, CDR1 is TSWWSYY and CDR2 is QGS. The CDR3 spans 25 residues. The CDR3 DNA is TGTGCTCTTGGGGAACTAGACTCCCTCCTACCGACTCGTACTGGGGGTCCTACAGGAACCGATAAACTCATCTTT. It specifies CALGELDSLLPTRTGGPTGTDKLIF.

This clone was found a few times. TCRdb's protein for this DNA is that of a much larger clone and differs from the translation at residue 10, likely a read error; the protein shown is the DNA translation. The chain has TRDV2 and TRDJ1; D possibly corresponds to TRDD3 (6 bases). TCRdb carries no J gene annotation; the J gene was assigned here by matching the DNA with germline. This CDR3 is built from 19 residues. Germline CDR1 is GEAIGNYY and CDR2 is EKD. The V end was cut by 1 base, the J end by 1 base, with 24 bases between. The CDR3 loop is CACDTIPLGMRPGTDKLIF. The CDR3 region has the DNA TGTGCCTGTGACACGATCCCCCTGGGGATGCGGCCGGGCACCGATAAACTCATCTTT.

In this sample, this clone turned up many times. A read error likely explains this, since a far larger clone differs by one base. Within the sample, other DNA sequences also encode this same CDR3. This chain joins TRDV2 and TRDJ2; 12 nucleotides match TRDD3. There are 14 residues in the CDR3. Germline lookup yields CDR1 GEAIGNYY and CDR2 EKD. CDR3 amino acids: CACDILGDTAQLFF. For the CDR3, the DNA is TGTGCCTGTGACATACTGGGGGATACAGCGCAACTCTTCTTT.

Comment on this clone: TCRdb pairs this DNA with a much larger clone's protein that differs at residue 24, likely a read error; the protein shown was translated from the DNA. The J gene is TRDJ1, the V gene TRDV1; TRDD3 aligns across 8 bases. The CDR3 covers 25 residues. The V gene's germline CDR1 is TSWWSYY and CDR2 QGS. CDR3 sequence reads: CALGDLRPSRTYWGSPRVNTDKLTF. CDR3 DNA: TGTGCTCTTGGGGACCTACGGCCTTCCCGAACCTACTGGGGGTCTCCCCGCGTGAACACCGATAAACTCACCTTT.

Comment on this clone: A far larger clone is off by one base, so a read error is likely. Other DNA sequences from this sample encode an identical CDR3 as well. Here the V gene is TRDV2, but the J gene went uncalled; the table's D call of TRDD3 was not tested on the DNA. The CDR3 contains 15 residues. The germline CDR1 and CDR2 sequences are GEAIGNYY and EKD. CDR3 protein: CACVAVLGYTDKLIF. The CDR3 region has the DNA TGTGCCTGTGTCGCAGTACTGGGCTACACCGATAAGCTCATCTTT.

Comment on this clone: This likely came from a read error, as a far larger clone is one base away. Other DNA variants within this sample encode the same CDR3. The chain is built from TRDV1 and TRDJ1, with TRDD3 identical over 8 bases. The CDR3 contains 21 residues. Germline CDR1 TSWWSYY, CDR2 QGS. V lost 0 bases to trimming and J lost 4 bases; unmatched junction nucleotides: 22. As DNA, the CDR3 is TGTGCTCTTGGGGAACTAGTGACGATAAAGACTGGGGGGTACTTAAGCGATAAACTCATCTTT. The encoded protein is CALGELVTIKTGGYLSDKLIF.

On this clone: TCRdb assigns this DNA the protein of a much larger clone, which departs from its translation at residue 5; this likely reflects a read error, and the protein shown comes from translating the DNA. The chain employs TRDV2 and TRDJ3; TRDD2 or TRDD3 may be the D gene (5 bases each). The length of the CDR3 is 24 residues. Germline loops: CDR1 GEAIGNYY, CDR2 EKD. Trimming removed 3 bases from V and 0 bases from J, with 32 bases in between. CDR3 in DNA: TGTGCCTGTGACGCCGCTTCCGTCTCCGGAGGGCCTGGGAGCAGCTCCTGGGACACCCGACAGATGTTTTTC. Translating gives CACDAASVSGGPGSSSWDTRQMFF.

As concerns this clone: This DNA's translation differs at residue 14 from TCRdb's protein, which comes from a much larger clone; a read error is likely, and the protein shown is translated from the DNA. The chain uses TRDV2 and TRDJ1; 10 nucleotides match TRDD3. TCRdb records no J gene; here it was assigned by comparing the DNA to germline. This CDR3 comprises 22 residues. The V segment lost 4 bases and the J segment 2 bases; nucleotides outside the gene matches: 27. The germline CDR1 and CDR2 sequences are GEAIGNYY and EKD. The chain's CDR3 is CACEKPFLPLHWGMRRTDKLIF. The CDR3 DNA sequence: TGTGCCTGTGAGAAACCTTTCCTACCCCTCCACTGGGGGATGCGACGGACCGATAAACTCATCTTT.

On this clone: The protein recorded in TCRdb matches a much larger clone and deviates from this DNA's translation at residue 12, suggesting a read error; the protein here is obtained by translating the DNA. The rearrangement joins TRDV2 to TRDJ1; D possibly corresponds to TRDD3 (8 bases). The J gene is absent in TCRdb and was assigned here via DNA matching to germline. The CDR3 loop spans 24 amino acids. Trimming pared 0 bases from V and 1 base from J, leaving 38 bases between. Looked up from germline, CDR1 is GEAIGNYY and CDR2 is EKD. The CDR3 loop reads CACDTVKLGLPAGTGGSLTDKLIF. CDR3 sequence (DNA): TGTGCCTGTGACACCGTGAAGCTCGGCCTTCCTGCAGGAACTGGGGGTTCTCTCACCGATAAACTCATCTTT.

This clone was counted only a few times. The TCRdb record carries a much larger clone's protein, which differs from this DNA's translation at residue 17; a read error is the likely cause, and the protein listed here is the DNA translation. The J gene was not called, though the V gene is TRDV1; no check of the table's D call, TRDD3, against the DNA was made. This CDR3 is built from 19 residues. CDR1 and CDR2 from the germline V gene are TSWWSYY and QGS. CDR3 sequence: CALGEWSYDVSTGTDKPIF. The CDR3 DNA follows: TGTGCTCTTGGGGAATGGTCCTACGATGTGAGTACTGGGACCGATAAACCCATCTTT.

This clone was counted ten times or more. The chain recombines TRDV2 with TRDJ1; D is uncertain. No J gene is reported in TCRdb; it was inferred here by comparing the DNA with germline. Trimming took off 0 bases at V and 0 bases at J, with 19 bases between the two ends. The CDR3 length is 18 residues. CDR1 GEAIGNYY and CDR2 EKD come from the germline V gene. The CDR3 region is CACDTLLSEGSDTDKLIF. The DNA of the CDR3 is TGTGCCTGTGACACCCTACTCTCAGAGGGGTCAGACACCGATAAACTCATCTTT.

This clone was detected a few times. Translating this DNA gives a protein that differs at residue 19 from the TCRdb one, which belongs to a much larger clone; a read error is likely, and the protein shown is this translation. The chain couples TRDV1 to TRDJ1; 11 bases map to TRDD3. TCRdb supplies no J gene; here it was assigned by aligning the nucleotide sequence to germline. The CDR3 extends over 24 amino acids. The ends lost 0 bases at V and 4 bases at J; junction bases unmatched: 28. Germline CDR1 and CDR2: TSWWSYY and QGS. The CDR3 protein is CALGELVTLPSYGDAGGYSDKLIF. The CDR3 DNA reads as TGTGCTCTTGGGGAACTAGTGACACTTCCTTCCTACGGGGATGCTGGGGGATACAGCGATAAACTCATCTTT.